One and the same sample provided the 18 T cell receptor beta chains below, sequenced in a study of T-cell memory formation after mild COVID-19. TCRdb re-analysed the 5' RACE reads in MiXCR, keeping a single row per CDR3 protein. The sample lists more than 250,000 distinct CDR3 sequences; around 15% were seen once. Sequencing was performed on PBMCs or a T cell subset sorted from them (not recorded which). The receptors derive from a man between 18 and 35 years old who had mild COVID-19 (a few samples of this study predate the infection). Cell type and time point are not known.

CDR3 nucleotides: TGTGCCAGCAGTTATGCCGTGGAGACCCAGTACTTC. Its protein product is CASSYAVETQYF. The J gene is TRBJ2-5, the V gene TRBV6-2 or TRBV6-3; D is ambiguous. There are 12 residues in the CDR3. The V gene lost 3 bases and the J gene lost 5 bases, with 7 bases spanning the gap. Germline V gene lookup returns CDR1 MNHEY and CDR2 SVGEGT.

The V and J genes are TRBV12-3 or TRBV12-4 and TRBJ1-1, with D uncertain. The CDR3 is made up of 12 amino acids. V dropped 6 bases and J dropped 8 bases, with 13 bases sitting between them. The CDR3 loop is CASSSSKKEAFF. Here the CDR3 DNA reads TGTGCCAGCAGCTCCTCCAAGAAAGAAGCTTTCTTT.

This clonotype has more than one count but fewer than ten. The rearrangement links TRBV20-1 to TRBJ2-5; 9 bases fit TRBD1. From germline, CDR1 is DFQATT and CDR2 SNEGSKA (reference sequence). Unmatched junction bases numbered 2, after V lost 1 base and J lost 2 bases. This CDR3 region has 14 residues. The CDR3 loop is CSARGGTGQETQYF. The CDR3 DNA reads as TGCAGTGCTAGAGGGGGGACAGGGCAAGAGACCCAGTACTTC.

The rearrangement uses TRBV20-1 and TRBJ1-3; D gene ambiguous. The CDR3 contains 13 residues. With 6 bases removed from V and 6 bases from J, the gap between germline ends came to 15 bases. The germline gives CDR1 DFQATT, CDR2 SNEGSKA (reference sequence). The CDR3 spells CSALFTAANTIYF. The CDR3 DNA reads TGCAGTGCATTATTTACCGCTGCAAACACCATATATTTT.

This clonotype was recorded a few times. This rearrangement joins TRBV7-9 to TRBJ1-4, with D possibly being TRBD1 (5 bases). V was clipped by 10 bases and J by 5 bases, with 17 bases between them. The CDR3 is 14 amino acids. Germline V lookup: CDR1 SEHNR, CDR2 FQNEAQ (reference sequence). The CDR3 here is CATSWGLDNEKLFF. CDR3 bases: TGTGCCACCTCTTGGGGCCTAGACAATGAAAAACTGTTTTTT. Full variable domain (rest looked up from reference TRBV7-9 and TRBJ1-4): DTGVSQNPRHKITKRGQNVTFRCDPISEHNRLYWYRQTLGQGPEFLTYFQNEAQLEKSRLLSDRFSAERPKGSFSTLEIQRTEQGDSAMYLCATSWGLDNEKLFFGSGTQLSVL.

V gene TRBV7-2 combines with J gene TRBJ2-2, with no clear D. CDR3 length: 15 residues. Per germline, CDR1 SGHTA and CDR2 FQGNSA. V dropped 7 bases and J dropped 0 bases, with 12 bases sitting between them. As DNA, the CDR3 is TGTGCCAGCACCTTCCGGACGGCGAACACCGGGGAGCTGTTTTTT. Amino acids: CASTFRTANTGELFF.

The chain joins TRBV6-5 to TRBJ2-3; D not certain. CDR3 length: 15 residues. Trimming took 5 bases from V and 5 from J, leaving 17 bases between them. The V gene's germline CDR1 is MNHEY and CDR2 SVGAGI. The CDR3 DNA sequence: TGTGCCAGCAGTCCCTTTGGTGGGTATGGAGATACGCAGTATTTT. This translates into CASSPFGGYGDTQYF.

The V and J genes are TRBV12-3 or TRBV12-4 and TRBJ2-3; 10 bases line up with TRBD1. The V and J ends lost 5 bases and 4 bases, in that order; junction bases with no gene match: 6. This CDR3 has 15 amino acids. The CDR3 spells CASSPGQGFSDTQYF. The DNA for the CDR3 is TGTGCCAGCAGTCCGGGACAGGGGTTTTCAGATACGCAGTATTTT.

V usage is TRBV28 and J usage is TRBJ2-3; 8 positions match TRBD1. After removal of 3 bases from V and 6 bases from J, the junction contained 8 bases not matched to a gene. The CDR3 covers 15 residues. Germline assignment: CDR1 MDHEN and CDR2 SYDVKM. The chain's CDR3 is CASSFQGAGADTQYF. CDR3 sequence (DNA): TGTGCCAGCAGTTTCCAGGGGGCTGGTGCCGATACGCAGTATTTT.

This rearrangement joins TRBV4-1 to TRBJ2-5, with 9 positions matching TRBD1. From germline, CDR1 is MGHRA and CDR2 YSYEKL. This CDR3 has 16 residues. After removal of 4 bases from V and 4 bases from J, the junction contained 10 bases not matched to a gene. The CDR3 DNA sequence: TGCGCCAGCAGCCGTTCCGGACAGGGGAGGACAGAGACCCAGTACTTC. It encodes CASSRSGQGRTETQYF.

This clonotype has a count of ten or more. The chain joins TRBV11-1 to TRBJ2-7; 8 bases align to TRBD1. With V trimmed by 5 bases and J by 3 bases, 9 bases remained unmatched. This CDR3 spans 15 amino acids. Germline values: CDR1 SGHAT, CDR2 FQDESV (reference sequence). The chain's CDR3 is CASSRGQGPYYEQYF. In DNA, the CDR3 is TGTGCCAGCAGCCGTGGACAGGGACCTTACTACGAGCAGTACTTC.

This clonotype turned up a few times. In nucleotides, the CDR3 is TGTGCCAGCAGTGAACGGGGGGACTCTGGAAACACCATATATTTT. Amino acids: CASSERGDSGNTIYF. The chain recombines TRBV9 with TRBJ1-3, with D possibly being TRBD1 (5 bases). Germline V gene lookup returns CDR1 SGDLS and CDR2 YYNGEE. The CDR3 length is 15 residues. Trimming removed 5 bases at V and 0 bases at J, with 12 bases between. Drawing the rest from reference TRBV9 and TRBJ1-3, the complete variable domain is DSGVTQTPKHLITATGQRVTLRCSPRSGDLSVYWYQQSLDQGLQFLIQYYNGEERAKGNILERFSAQQFPDLHSELNLSSLELGDSALYFCASSERGDSGNTIYFGEGSWLTVV.

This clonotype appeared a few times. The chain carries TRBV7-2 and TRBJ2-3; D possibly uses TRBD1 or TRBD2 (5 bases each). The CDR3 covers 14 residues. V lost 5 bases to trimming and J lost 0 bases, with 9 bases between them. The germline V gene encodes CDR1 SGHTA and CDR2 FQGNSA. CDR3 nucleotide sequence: TGTGCCAGCAGCACTAGGGACAGCACAGATACGCAGTATTTT. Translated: CASSTRDSTDTQYF. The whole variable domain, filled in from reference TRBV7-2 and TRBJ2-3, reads GAGVSQSPSNKVTEKGKDVELRCDPISGHTALYWYRQSLGQGLEFLIYFQGNSAPDKSGLPSDRFSAERTGGSVSTLTIQRTQQEDSAVYLCASSTRDSTDTQYFGPGTRLTVL.

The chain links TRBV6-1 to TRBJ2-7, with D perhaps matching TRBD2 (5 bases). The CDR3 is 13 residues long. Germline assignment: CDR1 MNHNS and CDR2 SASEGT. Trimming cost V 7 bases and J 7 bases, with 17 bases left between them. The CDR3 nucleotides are TGTGCCAGCATGACCCCTTTCCCGGGGGAGCAGTACGTC. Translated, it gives CASMTPFPGEQYV.

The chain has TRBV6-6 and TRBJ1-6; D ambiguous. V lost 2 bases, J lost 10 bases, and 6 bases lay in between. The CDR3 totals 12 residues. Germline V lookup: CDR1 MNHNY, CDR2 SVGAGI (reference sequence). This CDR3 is CASSYGVSPLHF. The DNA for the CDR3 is TGTGCCAGCAGTTACGGGGTATCACCCCTCCACTTT.

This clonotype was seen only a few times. CDR3 in DNA: TGTGCCAGCAGTTACTCGGCCCACGAGCAGTACTTC. Translation gives CASSYSAHEQYF. The V gene is TRBV6-2 or TRBV6-3, the J gene TRBJ2-7; D gene ambiguous. Trimming pared 0 bases from V and 5 bases from J, leaving 5 bases between. The CDR3 covers 12 residues. Per the germline V gene, CDR1 is MNHEY and CDR2 is SVGEGT.

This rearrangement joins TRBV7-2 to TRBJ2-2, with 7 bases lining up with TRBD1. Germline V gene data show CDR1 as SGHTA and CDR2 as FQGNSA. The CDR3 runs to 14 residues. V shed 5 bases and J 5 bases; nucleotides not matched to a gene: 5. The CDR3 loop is CASSLQGRTGELFF. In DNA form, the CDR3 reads TGTGCCAGCAGCCTACAGGGGCGGACCGGGGAGCTGTTTTTT.

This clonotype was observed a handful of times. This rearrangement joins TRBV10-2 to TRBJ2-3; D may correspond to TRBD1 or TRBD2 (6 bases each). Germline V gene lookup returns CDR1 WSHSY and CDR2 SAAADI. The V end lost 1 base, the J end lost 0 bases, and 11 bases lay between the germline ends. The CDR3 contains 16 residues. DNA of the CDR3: TGCGCCAGCAGTGAGTGGGGGGCGGCTAGCACAGATACGCAGTATTTT. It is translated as CASSEWGAASTDTQYF.